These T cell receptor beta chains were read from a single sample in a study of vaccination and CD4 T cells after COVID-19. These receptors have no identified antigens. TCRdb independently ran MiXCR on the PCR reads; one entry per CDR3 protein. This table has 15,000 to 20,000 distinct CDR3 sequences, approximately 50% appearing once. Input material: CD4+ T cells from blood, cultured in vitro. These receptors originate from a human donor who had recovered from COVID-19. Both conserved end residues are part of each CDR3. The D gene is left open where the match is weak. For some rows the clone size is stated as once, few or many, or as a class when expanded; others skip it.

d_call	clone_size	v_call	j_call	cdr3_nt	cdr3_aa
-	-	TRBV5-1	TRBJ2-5	TGCGCCAGCAGCTTCTCAGAGACCCAGTACTTC	CASSFSETQYF
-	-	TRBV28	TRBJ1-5	TGTGCCAGCAATGAAGGACTCCCGAAGCCCCAGCATTTT	CASNEGLPKPQHF
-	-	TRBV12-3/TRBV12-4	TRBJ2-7	TGTGCCAGCAGCCGGTCCGCTAACGAGCAGTACTTC	CASSRSANEQYF
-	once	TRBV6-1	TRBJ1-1	TGTGCCAGCAGGACAGACGTCATGAACACTGAAGCTTTCTTT	CASRTDVMNTEAFF
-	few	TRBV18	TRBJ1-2	TGTGCCAGCTCATCCGACCCATACAGGACCTATGGCTACACCTTC	CASSSDPYRTYGYTF
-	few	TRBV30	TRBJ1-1	TGTGCCTGGGGCCAGGACACTGAAGCTTTCTTT	CAWGQDTEAFF
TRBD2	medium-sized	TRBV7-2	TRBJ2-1	TGTGCCAGCAGTACCGTTAGCGGGTTCAACAATGAGCAGTTCTTC	CASSTVSGFNNEQFF
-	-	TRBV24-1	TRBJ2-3	TGTGCCACCAGTGATTTGCGGGGCGGCGGGACAGATACGCAGTATTTT	CATSDLRGGGTDTQYF
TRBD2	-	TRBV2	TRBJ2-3	TGTGCCAGCAGCAGGACTAGCGGGTTGGCAGATACGCAGTATTTT	CASSRTSGLADTQYF
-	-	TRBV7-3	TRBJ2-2	TGTGCCAGCAGCTTAACCGCTATAACAGAGGACCTTACCGGGGAGCTGTTTTTT	CASSLTAITEDLTGELFF
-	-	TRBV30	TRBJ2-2	TGTGCCTGGAGTGTAGGCCACTTAAACCCCGGGGAGCTGTTTTTT	CAWSVGHLNPGELFF
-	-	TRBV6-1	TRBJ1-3	TGTGCCAGCAGGAGCTCTGGAAACACCATATATTTT	CASRSSGNTIYF
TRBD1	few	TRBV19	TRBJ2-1	TGTGCCAGTAGTATGGGGTCCGGGACAGGGGATGAGCAGTTCTTC	CASSMGSGTGDEQFF
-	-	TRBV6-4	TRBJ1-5	TGTGCCAGCAGTACAGAAAGCAATCAGCCCCAGCATTTT	CASSTESNQPQHF
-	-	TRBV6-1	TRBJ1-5	TGTGCCAGCAGTAATAGCAATCAGCCCCAGCATTTT	CASSNSNQPQHF
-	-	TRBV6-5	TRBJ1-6	TGTGCCAGCAGTTCTTCAGGGGATTCACCCCTCCACTTT	CASSSSGDSPLHF
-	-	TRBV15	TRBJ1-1	TGTGCCACCAGCAGATGCACTGAAGCTTTCTTT	CATSRCTEAFF
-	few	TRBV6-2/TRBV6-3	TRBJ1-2	TGTGCCAGCAGTTTGGGGGCGCGGGGCTACACCTTC	CASSLGARGYTF
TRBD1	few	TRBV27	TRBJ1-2	TGTGCCAGCAGTAGTTTACAGGGGTATTCCTATGGCTACACCTTC	CASSSLQGYSYGYTF
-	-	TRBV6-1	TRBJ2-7	TGTGCCAGCATGTTGTTCTCCTACGAGCAGTACTTC	CASMLFSYEQYF
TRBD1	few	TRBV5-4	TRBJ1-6	TGTGCCAGCAGCTTGGAGGCGGCAGGGGGGTCACCCCTCCACTTT	CASSLEAAGGSPLHF
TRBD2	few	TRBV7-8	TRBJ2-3	TGTGCCAGCAGCGCCCGGGACTATGCAGATACGCAGTATTTT	CASSARDYADTQYF
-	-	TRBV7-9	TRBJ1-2	TGTGCCAGCAGCTTCGATGGAGCGGGGGGAGAGATGGGGGGCTACACCTTC	CASSFDGAGGEMGGYTF
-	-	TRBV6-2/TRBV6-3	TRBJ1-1	TGTGCCAGCAGTTACGTCCGTGGGACTGAAGCTTTCTTT	CASSYVRGTEAFF
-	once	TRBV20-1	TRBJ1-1	TGCAGTGCCAGAAGCACGAGGGGGACTGAAGCTTTCTTT	CSARSTRGTEAFF
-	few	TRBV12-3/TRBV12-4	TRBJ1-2	TGTGCCAGCAGTTTCTCCCCTCGGGACTATGGCTACACCTTC	CASSFSPRDYGYTF
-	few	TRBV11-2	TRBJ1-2	TGTGCCAGCAGCCGACAGCGCAGCGGCTACACCTTC	CASSRQRSGYTF
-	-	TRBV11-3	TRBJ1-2	TGTGCCAGCAGCTTCATGCAGGATCGTGGCTACACCTTC	CASSFMQDRGYTF
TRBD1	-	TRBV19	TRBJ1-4	TGTGCCAGTAGTACCCCACAGGGGACTAATGAAAAACTGTTTTTT	CASSTPQGTNEKLFF
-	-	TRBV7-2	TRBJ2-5	TGTGCCAGCAGCTTAGCACGGATTCAAGAGACCCAGTACTTC	CASSLARIQETQYF
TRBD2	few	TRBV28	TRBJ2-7	TGTGCCAGCAGTTTCCTAGCGGGACCTCAAACGCAGTACTTC	CASSFLAGPQTQYF
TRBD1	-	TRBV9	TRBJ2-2	TGTGCCAGCAGCGTACGGACAGGGGTAAACACCGGGGAGCTGTTTTTT	CASSVRTGVNTGELFF
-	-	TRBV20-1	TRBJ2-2	TGCAGTGCCAGTCGACCGGGCACCGGGGAGCTGTTTTTT	CSASRPGTGELFF
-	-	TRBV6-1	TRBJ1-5	TGTGCCAGCAGAGACGCCGGGACGGATGTGGGGAACAATCAGCCCCAGCATTTT	CASRDAGTDVGNNQPQHF
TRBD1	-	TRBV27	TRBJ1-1	TGTGCCAGCAGTCCCAGACAGGGTGGGACTGAAGCTTTCTTT	CASSPRQGGTEAFF
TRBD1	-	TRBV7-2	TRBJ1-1	TGTGCCAGCAGCTTAAGGCCAGGGGGTCGGAACACTGAAGCTTTCTTT	CASSLRPGGRNTEAFF
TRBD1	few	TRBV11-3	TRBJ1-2	TGTGCCAGCAGCTTAGATCGCGGACAGGATTCCTATGGCTACACCTTC	CASSLDRGQDSYGYTF
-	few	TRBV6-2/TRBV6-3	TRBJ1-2	TGTGCCAGCAGTTACTCGACAGACGCCTATGGCTACACCTTC	CASSYSTDAYGYTF
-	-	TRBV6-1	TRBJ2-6	TGTGCCAGCAGCTCCCTCCGGGCCGCTGGGGCCAACGTCCTGACTTTC	CASSSLRAAGANVLTF
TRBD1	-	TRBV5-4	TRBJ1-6	TGTGCCAGCAGCCCAGGACAGGGAAATTCACCCCTCCACTTT	CASSPGQGNSPLHF
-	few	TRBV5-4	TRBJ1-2	TGTGCCAGCAGCTTGGGTACGGCTTATGGCTACACCTTC	CASSLGTAYGYTF
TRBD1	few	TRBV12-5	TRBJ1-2	TGTGCTAGTGGTTTGCATGTCAGGGGGCGTCGGGGCTACACCTTC	CASGLHVRGRRGYTF
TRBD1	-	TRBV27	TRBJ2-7	TGTGCCAGCAGCAGACAGGGCTCTCCCTACGAGCAGTACTTC	CASSRQGSPYEQYF
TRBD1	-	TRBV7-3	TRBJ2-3	TGTGCCAGCAGCTCCCAAGGGACAGCTCCGGATACGCAGTATTTT	CASSSQGTAPDTQYF
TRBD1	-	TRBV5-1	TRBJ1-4	TGCGCCAGCAGCCCCGGGACAGGGATTTGGACTAATGAAAAACTGTTTTTT	CASSPGTGIWTNEKLFF